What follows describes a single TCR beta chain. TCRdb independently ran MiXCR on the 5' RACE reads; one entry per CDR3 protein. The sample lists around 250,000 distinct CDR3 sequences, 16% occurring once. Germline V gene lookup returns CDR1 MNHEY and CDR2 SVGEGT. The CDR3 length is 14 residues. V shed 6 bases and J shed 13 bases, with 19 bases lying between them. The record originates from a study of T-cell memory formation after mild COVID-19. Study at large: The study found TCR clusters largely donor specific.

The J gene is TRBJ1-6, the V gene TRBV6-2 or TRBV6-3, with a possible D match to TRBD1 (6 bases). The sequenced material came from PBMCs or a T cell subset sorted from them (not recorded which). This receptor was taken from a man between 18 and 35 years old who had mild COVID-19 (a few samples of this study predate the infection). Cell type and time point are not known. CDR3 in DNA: TGTGCCAGCAGCCCCGCCGGGGGCATTCACCCCCTCCACTTT. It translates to CASSPAGGIHPLHF.